Listed below are T cell receptor beta chains from one sample, sequenced in a study of blood T cell repertoires in COVID-19. Clones were read by immunoSEQ multiplex PCR, and TCRdb kept only the in-frame ones, dropping some. The sample yields around 250,000 clones, around nine tenths seen once. Specimen: peripheral blood. These receptors all stem from a woman aged 35 to 49 who had recovered from COVID-19. Each CDR3 is given with its conserved first and last residue. A D gene is named only where the DNA matches it firmly. Not all rows give a size; the values are once, few, many and, for expanded clones, a class.

-	TRBJ2-1	TRBD2	TRBV7-3	CASSLTPSGGDFYNEQFF	TGTGCCAGCAGCTTAACCCCTAGCGGGGGCGACTTCTACAATGAGCAGTTCTTC
-	TRBJ2-7	TRBD1	TRBV19	CASRAGTGGHEQYF	TGTGCCAGCCGAGCCGGGACAGGGGGCCACGAGCAGTACTTC
-	TRBJ2-4	-	TRBV3-1/TRBV3-2	CASSQDRRLENIQYF	TGTGCCAGCAGCCAAGACCGCCGGTTGGAAAACATTCAGTACTTC
-	TRBJ2-7	-	TRBV19	CASSRVPSYEQYF	TGTGCCAGTAGTAGAGTTCCGTCCTACGAGCAGTACTTC
-	TRBJ1-1	TRBD1	TRBV19	CASSRGQGWTEAFF	TGTGCCAGTAGTAGGGGACAGGGATGGACTGAAGCTTTCTTT
once	TRBJ1-4	-	TRBV19	CASSIEHRATNEKLFF	TGTGCCAGTAGTATAGAGCACAGAGCAACTAATGAAAAACTGTTTTTT
-	TRBJ2-7	-	TRBV19	CASSIPGGSSYEQYF	TGTGCCAGTAGTATACCCGGCGGTAGCTCCTACGAGCAGTACTTC
-	TRBJ2-3	-	TRBV3-1/TRBV3-2	CASSQARVGSYTTDTQYF	TGTGCCAGCAGCCAAGCTCGTGTCGGGAGCTACACCACAGATACGCAGTATTTT
-	TRBJ2-1	-	TRBV13	CASSPLAAYNEQFF	TGTGCCAGCAGCCCACTAGCCGCATACAATGAGCAGTTCTTC
-	TRBJ2-1	-	TRBV11-2	CASSLALAVKQFF	TGTGCCAGCAGCTTAGCACTAGCAGTCAAGCAGTTCTTC
-	TRBJ1-1	-	TRBV19	CASGEPFLNTEAFF	TGTGCCAGTGGAGAGCCTTTCCTGAACACTGAAGCTTTCTTT